Below are 11 T cell receptor beta chains sequenced from a single sample in a study of CD8+ T cells in alopecia areata. cDNA prepared by RNA extraction and subsequent reverse transcription served as the template for sequencing. Sequenced by immunoSEQ multiplex PCR; TCRdb stores in-frame clones only, minus some. This table holds roughly 180,000 clones, 63% found once. This material consisted of CD4+ T cells sorted from blood, taken at week 0. The receptors derive from a human donor with alopecia areata.

The chain combines TRBV30 with TRBJ1-5, with 7 bases fitting TRBD1. Germline trimming cut 2 bases from V and 4 bases from J; bases unmatched to any gene: 11. The CDR3 loop spans 16 amino acids. The germline gives CDR1 GTSNPN, CDR2 SVGIG (reference sequence). CDR3 nucleotides: TGTGCCTGGAGTTTTCAATCGGGACAGAGAAATCAGCCCCAGCATTTT. Translated, it gives CAWSFQSGQRNQPQHF.

This sequence joins TRBV4-3 and TRBJ2-1; D ambiguous. The V gene lost 0 bases and the J gene lost 6 bases, with 12 bases spanning the gap. Germline V CDR1 and CDR2: LGHNA, YSLEER. CDR3 size: 15 residues. CDR3 residues: CASSQDRRGFNEQFF. DNA of the CDR3: TGCGCCAGCAGCCAAGATCGGCGCGGTTTCAATGAGCAGTTCTTC.

The rearrangement joins TRBV15 to TRBJ2-1; TRBD1 is a possible D gene (5 bases). This CDR3 has 12 residues. Germline CDR1 is LNHNV and CDR2 is YYDKDF (reference sequence). Trimming shortened V by 1 base and J by 10 bases, and 8 bases separated the two germline ends. CDR3: CATSRVRTEQFF. As DNA, the CDR3 is TGTGCCACCAGCAGAGTTCGGACAGAGCAGTTCTTC.

V is TRBV29-1 and J is TRBJ1-2; 8 bases fit TRBD1. V trimming: 3 bases; J trimming: 4 bases; junction bases outside the gene matches: 16. CDR1 is SQVTM, CDR2 ANQGSEA, per germline. This CDR3 is 17 amino acids long. The CDR3 here is CSVDSHRTGKVGYGYTF. The CDR3 coding sequence is TGCAGCGTTGATTCCCACCGGACAGGGAAGGTGGGCTATGGCTACACCTTC.

The chain employs TRBV28 and TRBJ2-5, with D possibly matching TRBD2 (5 bases). Germline V gives CDR1 MDHEN, CDR2 SYDVKM. Trimming removed 4 bases at V and 5 bases at J, with 17 bases between. The CDR3 runs to 15 residues. CDR3 coding DNA: TGTGCCAGCAGTTCCCCCCGGGGTGGCAGGGAGACCCAGTACTTC. It is translated as CASSSPRGGRETQYF. Variable domain in full (rest from reference TRBV28 and TRBJ2-5): DVKVTQSSRYLVKRTGEKVFLECVQDMDHENMFWYRQDPGLGLRLIYFSYDVKMKEKGDIPEGYSVSREKKERFSLILESASTNQTSMYLCASSSPRGGRETQYFGPGTRLLVL.

Here the CDR3 reads CASSQVGRGLGIDTEAFF. The CDR3 DNA follows: TGCGCCAGCAGCCAAGTCGGCAGGGGGCTAGGGATCGACACTGAAGCTTTCTTT. V usage is TRBV4-1 and J usage is TRBJ1-1, with 8 bases that match TRBD1. Trimming at V came to 1 base and at J to 3 bases, leaving 13 bases not matched to a gene. Germline loops: CDR1 MGHRA, CDR2 YSYEKL. CDR3 size: 18 residues.

This chain joins TRBV4-3 and TRBJ1-6, with 8 nucleotides matching TRBD1. CDR1 and CDR2 from the germline V gene are LGHNA and YSLEER. Germline trimming cut 5 bases from V and 10 bases from J; bases unmatched to any gene: 10. This CDR3 region has 15 residues. CDR3 nucleotides: TGCGCCAGCAGCGCCCGTCCCAGGGGGCAGTCACCCCTCCACTTT. Protein sequence: CASSARPRGQSPLHF.

This clone came up a few times. This chain uses TRBV29-1 with TRBJ2-1, with D perhaps TRBD2 (6 bases). This CDR3 region has 14 residues. The germline CDR1 and CDR2 sequences are SQVTM and ANQGSEA. V was cut by 7 bases and J by 9 bases, with 22 bases left in between. The CDR3 sequence: CSGGVSGPLAEQFF. Here the CDR3 DNA reads TGCAGCGGGGGGGTGTCGGGACCCCTGGCTGAGCAGTTCTTC.

This chain joins TRBV5-6 and TRBJ2-3; weak D call: TRBD2 (5 bases). The CDR3 sequence is 16 residues long. CDR1 SGHDT and CDR2 YYEEEE come from the germline V gene. Trimming took 4 bases from V and 9 from J, leaving 24 bases between them. The CDR3 region is CASSPRGPGILHTQYF. The DNA for the CDR3 is TGTGCCAGCAGCCCCCGAGGACCCGGGATTTTGCACACGCAGTATTTT.

On this clone itself: Other DNA sequences in the sample encode the same CDR3. The V gene is TRBV30, the J gene TRBJ1-1; D unresolved. Germline V CDR1 and CDR2: GTSNPN, SVGIG (reference sequence). The CDR3 is 13 residues long. V lost 3 bases, J lost 0 bases, and 8 bases lay in between. The CDR3 protein is CAWSGRLNTEAFF. The CDR3 DNA follows: TGTGCCTGGAGCGGCAGATTGAACACTGAAGCTTTCTTT.

This sequence joins TRBV14 and TRBJ2-5, with D possibly matching TRBD1 (6 bases). The CDR3 consists of 17 residues. V gave up 6 bases and J gave up 0 bases, with 20 bases separating them. Germline CDR1 reads SGHDN; CDR2 reads FVKESK. The CDR3 sequence: CASSRQEGLVYQETQYF. Written as DNA, the CDR3 is TGTGCCAGCAGTAGACAGGAAGGTCTCGTGTACCAAGAGACCCAGTACTTC.